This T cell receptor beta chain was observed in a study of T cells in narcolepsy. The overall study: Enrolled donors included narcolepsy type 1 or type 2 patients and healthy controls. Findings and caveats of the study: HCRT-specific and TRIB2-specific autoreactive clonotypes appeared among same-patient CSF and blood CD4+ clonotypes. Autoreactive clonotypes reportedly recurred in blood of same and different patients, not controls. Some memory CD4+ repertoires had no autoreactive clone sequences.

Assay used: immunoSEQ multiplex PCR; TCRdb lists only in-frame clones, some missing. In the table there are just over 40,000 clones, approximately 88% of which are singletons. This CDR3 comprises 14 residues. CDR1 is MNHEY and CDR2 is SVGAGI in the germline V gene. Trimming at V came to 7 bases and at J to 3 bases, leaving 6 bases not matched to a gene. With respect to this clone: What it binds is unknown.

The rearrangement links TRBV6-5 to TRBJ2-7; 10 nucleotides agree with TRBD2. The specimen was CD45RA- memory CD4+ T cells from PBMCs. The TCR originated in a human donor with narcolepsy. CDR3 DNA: TGTGCCAGCACCCCTAGCGGGAGTTTCTACGAGCAGTACTTC. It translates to CASTPSGSFYEQYF.